The clone carrying this TCR beta chain was recorded a few times. Its specificity is unknown. The sample is drawn from a study of T cells after yellow fever vaccination. MiXCR was run by TCRdb on the 5' RACE reads, yielding one entry per CDR3 protein. Of 300,000 to 400,000 distinct CDR3 sequences listed, 3% to 4.5% are singletons. Study results and caveats: It was the secondary response that reached its peak faster, day 5 versus 15, but it was weaker. Abundant clonotypes from the bulk population could contaminate FACS-sorted repertoires.

The sequencing here drew on PBMCs, taken 5 days after the yellow fever booster vaccination. The receptor was derived from a man between 18 and 35 years old who received the YFV17D yellow fever vaccine.

CDR3 sequence (DNA): TGCGCCAGCAGCTTGAGATGGGGGGGCGCAGATACGCAGTATTTT. It is translated as CASSLRWGGADTQYF. The chain carries TRBV5-1 and TRBJ2-3; a weak D match, TRBD2 (7 bases). This CDR3 comprises 15 residues. Trimming shortened V by 1 base and J by 4 bases, and 13 bases separated the two germline ends. Per germline, CDR1 SGHRS and CDR2 YFSETQ. The whole variable domain, filled in from reference TRBV5-1 and TRBJ2-3, reads KAGVTQTPRYLIKTRGQQVTLSCSPISGHRSVSWYQQTPGQGLQFLFEYFSETQRNKGNFPGRFSGRQFSNSRSEMNVSTLELGDSALYLCASSLRWGGADTQYFGPGTRLTVL.